The rows below give T cell receptor beta chains drawn from one sample of a study of blood T cell repertoires in COVID-19. Profiling relied on immunoSEQ multiplex PCR, and the TCRdb table lists in-frame clones only, not all of them. The top ten hold roughly 4% of the sample, which has approximately 250,000 clones, 86% seen once. The sample was peripheral blood. Receptors were obtained from a man between 18 and 35 years old with active or convalescent COVID-19. The CDR3 runs from the conserved cysteine through the conserved F or W. D genes are given only for firm matches. A clone size is listed for some rows: how often the clone was seen (once, few, many), or a class if it is expanded.

size,V,D,length,J,DNA,CDR3
.,TRBV2,.,10,TRBJ1-1,TGTGCCAGCATCAACTTACGAGCTTTCTTT,CASINLRAFF
.,TRBV27,TRBD1,16,TRBJ2-6,TGTGCCAGCAGCGGGACAGAAAACTCTGGGGCCAACGTCCTGACTTTC,CASSGTENSGANVLTF
.,TRBV5-5,.,14,TRBJ2-7,TGTGCCAGCAGTTCTAGCTTAGACTCCTACGAGCAGTACTTC,CASSSSLDSYEQYF
.,TRBV9,TRBD2,16,TRBJ2-2,TGTGCCAGCAGCGGTAGCGGGAGCCAGAACACCGGGGAGCTGTTTTTT,CASSGSGSQNTGELFF
.,TRBV6-5,.,16,TRBJ1-3,TGTGCCAGCAGTTACTCGCTTGGGCTCTCTGGAAACACCATATATTTT,CASSYSLGLSGNTIYF
.,TRBV11-2,.,14,TRBJ2-5,TGTGCCAGCAGCTTAGTAGAGGGTAGAGAGACCCAGTACTTC,CASSLVEGRETQYF
.,TRBV19,.,13,TRBJ2-5,TGTGCCAGTAGTATAGCAGGTTTGGAGACCCAGTACTTC,CASSIAGLETQYF
once,TRBV15,.,15,TRBJ1-5,TGTGCCACCAGCAGATTACAGGGTGGCAATCAGCCCCAGCATTTT,CATSRLQGGNQPQHF
.,TRBV24-1,.,17,TRBJ2-3,TGTGCCACCAGTGATTTGTGGCACGCGGAGGGCACAGATACGCAGTATTTT,CATSDLWHAEGTDTQYF
.,TRBV27,.,13,TRBJ2-7,TGTGCCAGCAGTTATGCAGGGGCTTCCGAGCAGTACTTC,CASSYAGASEQYF
.,TRBV7-9,.,15,TRBJ1-1,TGTGCCAGCAGCAGATTTGAGGGACTTAACACTGAAGCTTTCTTT,CASSRFEGLNTEAFF
many,TRBV6-5,TRBD2,12,TRBJ2-1,TGTGCCAGCAGGCCTCAGCGGGGCGAGCAGTTCTTC,CASRPQRGEQFF
.,TRBV5-1,TRBD1,14,TRBJ2-2,TGCGCCAGCATTGGGACAGGGGGTCCCGGGGAGCTGTTTTTT,CASIGTGGPGELFF
.,TRBV6-5,.,14,TRBJ1-2,TGTGCCAGCAGTTACTCTGGCACCCGAGGGGGCTACACCTTC,CASSYSGTRGGYTF
.,TRBV9,TRBD1,13,TRBJ2-7,TGTGCCAGCAGCCGGGACAGCGGTTCTGAGCAGTACTTC,CASSRDSGSEQYF
few,TRBV19,TRBD1,14,TRBJ1-1,TGTGCCAGTAACATGGACAGGCCTGGGACTGAAGCTTTCTTT,CASNMDRPGTEAFF
.,TRBV24-1,.,14,TRBJ1-4,TGTGCCACCAGTGATTCCTCCGGGGATGAAAAACTGTTTTTT,CATSDSSGDEKLFF
once,TRBV6-2/TRBV6-3,TRBD2,12,TRBJ2-7,TGTGCCAGCAGCCTGGCCAGCGGGGTTAAGTACTTC,CASSLASGVKYF
.,TRBV5-4,.,16,TRBJ2-5,TGTGCCAGCAGCTCCTTAACCGGGACTGGTAGAGAGACCCAGTACTTC,CASSSLTGTGRETQYF
.,TRBV2,.,12,TRBJ2-3,TGTGCCAGCAGTGAAGTTAGTGATACGCAGTATTTT,CASSEVSDTQYF
.,TRBV6-2/TRBV6-3,TRBD2,15,TRBJ2-4,TGTGCCAGCAGTTCGACGACTAGCGGCCTAAACATTCAGTACTTC,CASSSTTSGLNIQYF
.,TRBV6-2/TRBV6-3,TRBD2,20,TRBJ2-1,TGTGCCAGCACTTTCTCCAGTCTTAGCGGGAAAACTTCCTCCTACAATGAGCAGTTCTTC,CASTFSSLSGKTSSYNEQFF
.,TRBV30,.,12,TRBJ2-7,TGTGCCTGGAGTGTCTCTTTCTACGAGCAGTACTTC,CAWSVSFYEQYF
.,TRBV24-1,.,15,TRBJ2-5,TGTGCCACCAGTGATGTACAGGAACATCAAGAGACCCAGTACTTC,CATSDVQEHQETQYF
.,TRBV6-5,TRBD1,13,TRBJ1-4,TGTGCCAGCAACAGGGGGTTAGGTGAAAAACTGTTTTTT,CASNRGLGEKLFF
.,TRBV6-2/TRBV6-3,TRBD2,15,TRBJ2-7,TGTGCCAGCAGTTCCCCTAGCGGGTTCCCCTACGAGCAGTACTTC,CASSSPSGFPYEQYF